This TCR beta chain was documented in a study of PD-1 blockade in classical Hodgkin lymphoma. CDR3 length: 14 amino acids. Per germline, CDR1 SGHRS and CDR2 YFSETQ. V lost 0 bases and J lost 6; bases outside the gene matches: 3. Sample time point: newly diagnosed, previously untreated cHL patient sample. Thawed PBMCs underwent magnetic negative selection to yield purified CD4+ T cells. PBMCs from patients with newly diagnosed, untreated classical Hodgkin lymphoma served as a comparison group for the relapsed/refractory trial patients. TCRdb's copy holds only in-frame clones and misses some; the assay was immunoSEQ multiplex PCR. This sample yields some 30,000 clones, of which around 89% are seen a single time; 0.95% to 1.5% belongs to the top ten.

V is TRBV5-1 and J is TRBJ1-2, with 9 bases matching TRBD1. Input material: CD4+ T cells from blood. The clonotype comes from a human donor with classical Hodgkin lymphoma. CDR3 loop: CASSLAWDRDGYTF. The CDR3 coding sequence is TGCGCCAGCAGCTTGGCTTGGGACAGGGATGGCTACACCTTC.